This TCR beta chain appears in the sequencing data of a study of identifying expanded T cells in peripheral blood. Notes on the study in general: About 1.2 clones differed between technical replicates, versus about 15 and 19 over time. Variance in clone template counts between two-week samples significantly increased with total template count across all healthy donors.

Here immunoSEQ multiplex PCR was the method, and the copy in TCRdb shows in-frame clones only, minus some. The data hold roughly 92,000 clones, with 70% to 90% observed a single time. Germline V gives CDR1 MNHEY, CDR2 SMNVEV (reference sequence). This CDR3 region has 12 residues. V lost 3 bases, J lost 3 bases, and 2 bases lay in between. A word on this clone: Its specificity is unknown.

During the collection period, no donor immune events like infections were recorded. The V and J genes are TRBV27 and TRBJ2-2; the D is unclear. The specimen sequenced was blood. The source of this sequence is a person aged 18-70 years in good health. CDR3 DNA sequence: TGTGCCAGCAGTTTGTACACCGGGGAGCTGTTTTTT. Amino acid sequence: CASSLYTGELFF.